A single sample gave rise to the 18 T cell receptor beta chains below, sequenced in a study of blood T cell repertoires in COVID-19. Data came from immunoSEQ multiplex PCR; TCRdb stores just in-frame clones and leaves some out. The top ten clones hold roughly 2.5% of a sample with just under 150,000 clones, 70% to 90% of them seen once. The sequenced material came from peripheral blood. Receptors originate from a human donor with acute or convalescent COVID-19. The donor label of this sample is uncertain.

The count of this clone is one. The chain employs TRBV7-2 and TRBJ1-1; 8 positions match TRBD1. This CDR3 region has 13 residues. The germline gives CDR1 SGHTA, CDR2 FQGNSA. J lost 10 bases, V lost 1 base, and 5 bases had no gene match. The CDR3 here is CASSLGTDRVAFF. The CDR3 nucleotides read TGTGCCAGCAGCTTAGGGACGGACAGGGTAGCTTTCTTT. Complete variable domain (other parts from reference TRBV7-2 and TRBJ1-1): GAGVSQSPSNKVTEKGKDVELRCDPISGHTALYWYRQSLGQGLEFLIYFQGNSAPDKSGLPSDRFSAERTGGSVSTLTIQRTQQEDSAVYLCASSLGTDRVAFFGQGTRLTVV.

The chain combines TRBV27 with TRBJ2-3; 7 positions agree with TRBD1. The ends lost 6 bases at V and 1 base at J; junction bases unmatched: 1. CDR1 is MNHEY and CDR2 is SMNVEV in the germline V gene (reference sequence). This CDR3 comprises 13 residues. CDR3 region: CASRGQGTDTQYF. CDR3 DNA: TGTGCCAGCAGAGGACAGGGCACAGATACGCAGTATTTT.

Only one count was recorded for this clone. The gene calls are TRBV7-6 and TRBJ1-2, with 9 bases lining up with TRBD1. Germline V lookup: CDR1 SGHVS, CDR2 FNYEAQ. This CDR3 comprises 12 residues. The J segment lost 8 bases and the V segment lost 4 bases, leaving 2 bases of the junction unmatched. The CDR3, as DNA: TGTGCCAGCAGCTCCGGACAGGGGGGCTACACCTTC. Protein product: CASSSGQGGYTF.

CDR3 nucleotides: TGTGCCAGCTCCCCCCGCCGGGACAGGGTTGAAGCTTTCTTT. Amino acids: CASSPRRDRVEAFF. The chain carries TRBV28 and TRBJ1-1, with 9 bases fitting TRBD1. The CDR3 extends over 14 amino acids. Per germline, CDR1 MDHEN and CDR2 SYDVKM. The V and J ends lost 8 bases and 7 bases, in that order; junction bases with no gene match: 11.

J is TRBJ2-1 and V is TRBV5-8; 14 bases line up with TRBD2. The V gene end was trimmed by 4 bases and the J gene end by 8 bases; junction bases not matched to a gene: 8. The germline V gene encodes CDR1 SGHTS and CDR2 YDEGEE. The length of the CDR3 is 16 residues. The CDR3 is CASSRTPGLAGDEQFF. In DNA, the CDR3 is TGTGCCAGCAGCAGAACACCGGGACTAGCGGGAGATGAGCAGTTCTTC.

The chain employs TRBV7-3 and TRBJ2-1; possibly TRBD2 for D (6 bases). CDR3 length equals 15 residues. Looked up from germline, CDR1 is SGHTA and CDR2 is FQGTGA. V was clipped by 5 bases and J by 0 bases, with 11 bases between them. CDR3 nucleotides: TGTGCCAGCAGCGTGACTAGAGACTCCTACAATGAGCAGTTCTTC. Translating it yields CASSVTRDSYNEQFF. The complete variable domain, with remaining parts taken from reference TRBV7-3 and TRBJ2-1, reads GAGVSQTPSNKVTEKGKYVELRCDPISGHTALYWYRQSLGQGPEFLIYFQGTGAADDSGLPNDRFFAVRPEGSVSTLKIQRTERGDSAVYLCASSVTRDSYNEQFFGPGTRLTVL.

This rearrangement joins TRBV4-1 to TRBJ1-4, with 10 bases matching TRBD1. The V gene's germline CDR1 is MGHRA and CDR2 YSYEKL. V lost 0 bases and J lost 4; bases outside the gene matches: 2. The CDR3 is made up of 16 amino acids. The CDR3 sequence: CASSQEGQGNNEKLFF. In nucleotides, the CDR3 is TGCGCCAGCAGCCAAGAGGGACAGGGGAATAATGAAAAACTGTTTTTT.

The rearrangement uses TRBV7-2 and TRBJ2-5, with 12 bases lining up with TRBD1. The CDR3 totals 17 residues. V gave up 5 bases and J gave up 5 bases; unmatched junction bases: 12. Germline V gene data show CDR1 as SGHTA and CDR2 as FQGNSA. The CDR3: CASSQGDRGLMWETQYF. The CDR3 nucleotides are TGTGCCAGCAGCCAGGGGGACAGGGGGCTTATGTGGGAGACCCAGTACTTC.

V is TRBV5-1 and J is TRBJ1-2; D is possibly TRBD1 (5 bases). Germline V gives CDR1 SGHRS, CDR2 YFSETQ. V gave up 5 bases and J gave up 5 bases, with 13 bases separating them. CDR3 length equals 13 residues. The CDR3 here is CASSDSSLYGYTF. The CDR3 DNA follows: TGCGCCAGCAGTGACAGCTCTCTTTATGGCTACACCTTC.

The V gene is TRBV5-1, the J gene TRBJ1-1; 7 bases are shared with TRBD1. The CDR3 is 14 amino acids. Germline values: CDR1 SGHRS, CDR2 YFSETQ. Trimming took 1 base from V and 6 from J; bases not matched to a gene: 6. CDR3 protein: CASSLQGDRAEAFF. DNA for the CDR3: TGCGCCAGCAGCTTGCAGGGGGATAGGGCTGAAGCTTTCTTT.

The chain joins TRBV5-1 to TRBJ1-4; D unresolved. Trimming shortened V by 2 bases and J by 5 bases, and 10 bases separated the two germline ends. The CDR3 has 14 residues. From germline, CDR1 is SGHRS and CDR2 YFSETQ. CDR3: CASSLGIQNEKLFF. CDR3 DNA sequence: TGCGCCAGCAGCTTAGGTATACAGAATGAAAAACTGTTTTTT.

The chain is built from TRBV7-9 and TRBJ1-5, with 8 bases matching TRBD1. The CDR3 is 15 residues long. Germline CDR1 SEHNR, CDR2 FQNEAQ (reference sequence). V dropped 1 base and J dropped 7; count of bases not matched to a gene: 6. The CDR3 DNA reads TGTGCCAGCAGCTTAGGGGACAGGATCAAACAGCCCCAGCATTTT. This codes for CASSLGDRIKQPQHF.

This clone was picked up a small number of times. The V gene is TRBV6-1, the J gene TRBJ2-5; possibly TRBD1 for D (8 bases). This CDR3 region has 16 residues. Per germline, CDR1 MNHNS and CDR2 SASEGT. V dropped 1 base and J dropped 5 bases, with 17 bases sitting between them. The CDR3 here is CASSEGDHRGGETQYF. In nucleotides, the CDR3 is TGTGCCAGCAGTGAAGGTGATCACAGGGGGGGTGAGACCCAGTACTTC.

This chain links TRBV3-1 (or the pseudogene TRBV3-2) with TRBJ2-5; 11 nucleotides agree with TRBD2. The CDR3 length is 20 residues. V was clipped by 0 bases and J by 5 bases; unmatched bases: 17. The V gene's germline CDR1 is LGHDT and CDR2 YNNKEL (reference sequence). The CDR3 sequence is CASSQDIMGLAGGQGETQYF. Here the CDR3 DNA reads TGTGCCAGCAGCCAAGATATAATGGGGTTAGCGGGAGGGCAGGGGGAGACCCAGTACTTC.

The chain carries TRBV24-1 and TRBJ1-2; no reliable D call. The V and J ends lost 2 bases and 4 bases respectively, with 13 bases between them. This CDR3 has 15 residues. Per the germline V gene, CDR1 is KGHDR and CDR2 is SFDVKD. CDR3 nucleotides: TGTGCCACCAGTGATTCCCGGCAGGCACTCTATGGCTACACCTTC. Translation: CATSDSRQALYGYTF.

This chain links TRBV20-1 with TRBJ1-4; D might be TRBD1 (5 bases). Germline CDR1 DFQATT, CDR2 SNEGSKA (reference sequence). The CDR3 sequence is 14 residues long. Trimming stripped 3 bases from V and 7 bases from J, with 15 bases between. The CDR3 sequence: CSASVGGWSEKLFF. DNA for the CDR3: TGCAGTGCTAGTGTGGGGGGGTGGAGTGAAAAACTGTTTTTT.

This chain links TRBV19 with TRBJ1-2; 12 positions agree with TRBD1. The CDR3 contains 15 residues. CDR1 and CDR2 from the germline V gene are LNHDA and SQIVND (reference sequence). The V and J ends lost 6 bases and 8 bases, in that order; junction bases with no gene match: 10. CDR3 protein: CASSAGTGGDLGYTF. The CDR3 region has the DNA TGTGCCAGTAGCGCCGGGACAGGGGGCGACTTGGGCTACACCTTC.

The J gene is TRBJ1-1, the V gene TRBV7-6; no firm D call. V was trimmed by 6 bases and J by 10 bases, leaving 27 bases between them. The germline CDR1 and CDR2 sequences are SGHVS and FNYEAQ. The length of the CDR3 is 16 residues. CDR3 sequence reads: CASRRVFQVEKMGAFF. For the CDR3, the DNA is TGTGCCAGCAGGCGGGTTTTCCAGGTCGAGAAGATGGGAGCTTTCTTT.